This TCR beta chain comes out of a study of blood T cells in healthy people across ages. Whole-study results and caveats: Roughly linear declines in TCR beta diversity per million T cells occurred with age. TCR beta diversity was tightly associated with the proportion of naive T cells.

Per the germline V gene, CDR1 is MGHRA and CDR2 is YSYEKL. The CDR3 length is 15 residues. Every donor contributed ten milliliters of peripheral blood by blood draw. Details on this clonotype: Its target is not known. Germline and junction disagree at one end, which may indicate a read error.

A second PCR of about 7 to 12 cycles used a sample-barcoded 5' primer and a J-beta primer mix. TCRdb redid the calling of the 5' RACE reads with MiXCR, one entry per CDR3 protein. The sample holds roughly 1.5 million distinct CDR3 sequences, 35% to 45% seen once. This rearrangement joins TRBV4-1 to TRBJ2-3; TRBD2 is a possible D gene (6 bases). The clonotype was recovered from a woman between 18 and 29 years old in good health. The sequencing sample was made of blood. CDR3 amino acids: CASSQAGTVGDTQYF. The CDR3 DNA reads TGTGCCAGCAGCCAAGCCGGGACTGTTGGAGATACGCAGTATTTT.